The rows below give T cell receptor beta chains drawn from one sample of a study of blood T cells in healthy people across ages. One entry per CDR3 protein, called by TCRdb with MiXCR from the 5' RACE reads. Of approximately 810,000 distinct CDR3 sequences in the sample, roughly 40% were seen once. Sequenced: blood. These receptors all come from a man younger than 35 in good health. The CDR3 runs from the conserved cysteine through the conserved F or W. D genes are given only for firm matches. Only some rows state a clone size, as once, few, many or a class for expanded clones.

v_call	clone_size	j_call	d_call	cdr3_aa	cdr3_nt
TRBV2	NA	TRBJ2-5	NA	CASRVDTLQETQYF	TGTGCCAGCAGGGTTGACACTCTCCAAGAGACCCAGTACTTC
TRBV19	NA	TRBJ1-1	NA	CASSIDRANTEAFF	TGTGCCAGTAGTATAGATCGGGCGAACACTGAAGCTTTCTTT
TRBV29-1	NA	TRBJ1-4	NA	CSVEDRATNEKLFF	TGCAGCGTTGAAGATAGGGCTACTAATGAAAAACTGTTTTTT
TRBV28	NA	TRBJ2-7	NA	CASRAGVREQYF	TGTGCCAGCAGAGCAGGGGTCCGCGAGCAGTACTTC
TRBV12-3/TRBV12-4	NA	TRBJ1-1	NA	CASSPAGRFAFF	TGTGCCAGCAGCCCCGCAGGTCGGTTTGCTTTCTTT
TRBV20-1	NA	TRBJ1-5	TRBD1	CSARDPYRGLNQPQHF	TGCAGTGCTAGAGATCCCTACAGGGGGCTAAATCAGCCCCAGCATTTT
TRBV25-1	once	TRBJ2-7	NA	CASRVFEGTYEQYF	TGTGCCAGCAGGGTCTTCGAGGGAACCTACGAGCAGTACTTC
TRBV14	many	TRBJ2-5	NA	CASSQARIVVETQYF	TGTGCCAGCAGCCAAGCTAGAATTGTAGTCGAGACCCAGTACTTC
TRBV7-9	few	TRBJ1-4	NA	CASSEDVMGTNEKLFF	TGTGCCAGCAGCGAGGACGTGATGGGAACTAATGAAAAACTGTTTTTT
TRBV12-3/TRBV12-4	many	TRBJ2-3	NA	CASSSTTAGTDTQYF	TGTGCCAGCAGTTCAACGACAGCTGGGACAGATACGCAGTATTTT
TRBV14	few	TRBJ1-1	TRBD1	CASSSRQGVNTEAFF	TGTGCCAGCAGCTCTAGACAGGGGGTGAACACTGAAGCTTTCTTT
TRBV11-2	few	TRBJ2-7	NA	CASSLRGLSRSDEQYF	TGTGCCAGCAGCCTGAGGGGACTCAGCAGATCGGATGAGCAGTACTTC
TRBV12-3/TRBV12-4	NA	TRBJ2-1	NA	CASSNPAQLTLHEQFF	TGTGCCAGCAGTAACCCCGCGCAGCTGACTCTCCATGAGCAGTTCTTC
TRBV20-1	many	TRBJ2-5	NA	CSATVQETQYF	TGCAGTGCGACAGTCCAAGAGACCCAGTACTTC
TRBV6-5	many	TRBJ2-7	TRBD1	CASSPGTGNYEQYF	TGTGCCAGCAGTCCCGGGACAGGGAACTACGAGCAGTACTTC
TRBV5-1	NA	TRBJ1-3	NA	CASSLVVGDTSGNTIYF	TGCGCCAGCAGCTTGGTTGTAGGGGATACGTCTGGAAACACCATATATTTT
TRBV25-1	NA	TRBJ2-3	NA	CASSEFAAGASVDTQYF	TGTGCCAGCAGTGAATTTGCCGCGGGGGCATCAGTCGATACGCAGTATTTT
TRBV7-2	NA	TRBJ1-2	NA	CASFGGTAETYGYTF	TGTGCCAGCTTTGGGGGCACAGCCGAGACCTATGGCTACACCTTC
TRBV10-3	NA	TRBJ2-7	NA	CAISESTRPPGDYEQYF	TGTGCCATCAGTGAGTCGACTCGGCCGCCTGGGGACTACGAGCAGTACTTC
TRBV15	many	TRBJ2-4	NA	CATSTTQGQTFRPENIQYF	TGTGCCACCAGTACGACTCAAGGACAGACCTTCAGACCCGAAAACATTCAGTACTTC
TRBV20-1	NA	TRBJ2-3	TRBD2	CSAEGVAGGPSTDTQYF	TGCAGTGCAGAGGGAGTAGCGGGGGGGCCGAGCACAGATACGCAGTATTTT
TRBV6-2/TRBV6-3	NA	TRBJ1-1	NA	CASSYSPRGRTEAFF	TGTGCCAGCAGTTACAGCCCTCGGGGGCGCACTGAAGCTTTCTTT
TRBV7-9	NA	TRBJ2-5	NA	CASSPYSVETQYF	TGTGCCAGCAGCCCATATAGTGTGGAGACCCAGTACTTC
TRBV7-2	NA	TRBJ2-7	NA	CASSLEGGRWDSYNEQYF	TGTGCCAGCAGCTTAGAAGGAGGGAGGTGGGACTCCTACAATGAGCAGTACTTC
TRBV9	once	TRBJ1-5	NA	CASSADGGSNQPQHF	TGTGCCAGCAGCGCAGACGGCGGAAGCAATCAGCCCCAGCATTTT
TRBV7-8	NA	TRBJ2-3	NA	CASSPGATGDTQYF	TGTGCCAGCAGCCCGGGAGCGACCGGAGATACGCAGTATTTT
TRBV5-1	NA	TRBJ2-5	NA	CASSLGVDRQETQYF	TGCGCCAGCAGCTTGGGTGTGGATCGGCAAGAGACCCAGTACTTC
TRBV9	many	TRBJ2-3	TRBD1	CASSFRTGGGTDTQYF	TGTGCCAGCAGCTTTAGGACAGGGGGAGGCACAGATACGCAGTATTTT
TRBV20-1	NA	TRBJ2-6	NA	CSARERFSGANVLTF	TGCAGTGCTAGAGAACGGTTCTCTGGGGCCAACGTCCTGACTTTC
TRBV21-1	few	TRBJ2-3	NA	CASSPQGVLTGATTDTQYF	TGTGCCAGCAGCCCCCAGGGGGTCCTGACAGGGGCTACCACAGATACGCAGTATTTT
TRBV20-1	few	TRBJ2-5	NA	CSAKRANQETQYF	TGCAGTGCTAAGCGGGCGAACCAAGAGACCCAGTACTTC
TRBV4-3	few	TRBJ2-5	NA	CASSGGVGVETQYF	TGCGCCAGCAGCGGCGGCGTGGGAGTGGAGACCCAGTACTTC
TRBV12-3/TRBV12-4	many	TRBJ2-7	NA	CASTGNQVEQYF	TGTGCCAGCACCGGCAATCAGGTCGAGCAGTACTTC
TRBV7-9	few	TRBJ1-5	NA	CASSLGGLRQGLNQPQHF	TGTGCCAGCAGCTTAGGGGGGTTGCGGCAGGGACTCAATCAGCCCCAGCATTTT
TRBV4-3	NA	TRBJ2-7	NA	CASSQDVGGETRYF	TGCGCCAGCAGCCAAGATGTGGGAGGAGAGACCCGGTACTTC
TRBV20-1	NA	TRBJ1-1	NA	CSASSANKNTEAFF	TGCAGTGCTAGCTCCGCAAACAAGAACACTGAAGCTTTCTTT
TRBV20-1	NA	TRBJ2-7	TRBD1	CSAIYSWDSLEQYF	TGCAGTGCTATCTACTCCTGGGACAGCCTTGAGCAGTACTTC
TRBV11-2	NA	TRBJ2-3	TRBD2	CASSAGGRSTDTQYF	TGTGCCAGCAGCGCGGGGGGGAGGAGCACAGATACGCAGTATTTT
TRBV7-2	NA	TRBJ2-7	NA	CASSLVGVYEQYF	TGCGCCAGCAGCTTAGTAGGGGTTTACGAGCAGTACTTC
TRBV4-3	few	TRBJ2-3	NA	CASSQAKRSTDTQYF	TGCGCCAGCAGCCAAGCGAAGAGGTCGACAGATACGCAGTATTTT
TRBV4-2	NA	TRBJ1-4	NA	CASSREAGPNEKLFF	TGTGCCAGCAGCCGGGAGGCGGGTCCTAATGAAAAACTGTTTTTT
TRBV20-1	NA	TRBJ1-2	NA	CSARKEDDLYGYTF	TGCAGTGCTAGAAAGGAGGACGACTTGTATGGCTACACCTTC
TRBV14	NA	TRBJ2-7	NA	CASSQGRSSYERYF	TGTGCCAGCAGCCAGGGAAGAAGCTCCTACGAGCGGTACTTC
TRBV27	few	TRBJ2-7	TRBD1	CASSRGTGISEQYF	TGTGCCAGCAGCCGCGGGACAGGGATATCCGAGCAGTACTTC
TRBV10-3	few	TRBJ1-2	NA	CAISPDRRTGYTF	TGTGCCATCAGTCCTGACAGGAGGACGGGCTACACCTTC
TRBV3-1	NA	TRBJ2-7	NA	CASSQGDGNSYEQYF	TGTGCCAGCAGCCAAGGAGACGGCAACTCCTACGAGCAGTACTTC
TRBV12-5	few	TRBJ1-1	NA	CASGLVRQGSGEAFF	TGTGCTAGTGGTTTGGTCCGCCAGGGTAGTGGTGAAGCTTTCTTT
TRBV7-9	NA	TRBJ2-2	NA	CASSPPGFSGTGELFF	TGTGCCAGCAGCCCTCCCGGCTTTTCGGGCACCGGGGAGCTGTTTTTT
TRBV3-1	NA	TRBJ2-3	TRBD2	CASSQDIGTTITDTQYF	TGTGCCAGCAGCCAAGATATCGGGACTACTATCACAGATACGCAGTATTTT
TRBV6-1	few	TRBJ1-4	TRBD1	CASSDETGGRANEKLFF	TGTGCCAGCAGTGATGAGACAGGGGGCAGAGCTAATGAAAAACTGTTTTTT
TRBV6-6	NA	TRBJ1-6	TRBD1	CASSYRDSVNSPVHF	TGTGCCAGTAGCTACAGGGACAGCGTTAATTCACCCGTCCACTTT
TRBV7-2	many	TRBJ1-6	NA	CASSFVNSPLHF	TGTGCCAGCAGCTTTGTCAATTCACCCCTCCACTTT
TRBV7-2	few	TRBJ2-7	TRBD2	CASSSAGLVSQSEQYF	TGTGCCAGCAGCTCGGCGGGACTAGTTTCCCAAAGTGAGCAGTACTTC
TRBV19	NA	TRBJ1-1	TRBD1	CASSTDRPSGVNTEAFF	TGTGCCAGTAGTACGGACAGGCCCTCCGGAGTGAACACTGAAGCTTTCTTT
TRBV14	NA	TRBJ2-1	NA	CASSLPGAAYNEQFF	TGTGCCAGCAGCCTGCCCGGGGCGGCTTACAATGAGCAGTTCTTC
TRBV29-1	many	TRBJ2-5	NA	CSVEEGSLVGETQYF	TGCAGCGTTGAAGAGGGCTCTTTAGTCGGAGAGACCCAGTACTTC
TRBV2	NA	TRBJ1-5	NA	CASSEWGGPQPQHF	TGTGCCAGCAGTGAATGGGGGGGGCCTCAGCCCCAGCATTTT
TRBV20-1	NA	TRBJ2-1	NA	CSASGETWEFF	TGCAGTGCTAGTGGAGAGACTTGGGAGTTCTTC